This T cell receptor beta chain was recorded in a study of monozygotic twins with inflammatory bowel disease. TCRdb reprocessed the 5' RACE reads and stores each CDR3 protein as one record, lacking DNA. The ten most abundant clones cover less than 3% of a sample with fewer than 150,000 distinct CDR3 sequences. The CDR3 is 14 amino acids. From germline, CDR1 is DFQATT and CDR2 SNEGSKA (reference sequence). The sequence was collected from a human donor with ulcerative colitis or Crohn's disease, or a healthy co-twin of an affected twin (not recorded which). Sequenced material: blood. The gene calls are TRBV20-1 and TRBJ1-3; TCRdb's D call, TRBD1, is unchecked because there is no DNA. CDR3 loop: CSAPRGGTGNTIYF.